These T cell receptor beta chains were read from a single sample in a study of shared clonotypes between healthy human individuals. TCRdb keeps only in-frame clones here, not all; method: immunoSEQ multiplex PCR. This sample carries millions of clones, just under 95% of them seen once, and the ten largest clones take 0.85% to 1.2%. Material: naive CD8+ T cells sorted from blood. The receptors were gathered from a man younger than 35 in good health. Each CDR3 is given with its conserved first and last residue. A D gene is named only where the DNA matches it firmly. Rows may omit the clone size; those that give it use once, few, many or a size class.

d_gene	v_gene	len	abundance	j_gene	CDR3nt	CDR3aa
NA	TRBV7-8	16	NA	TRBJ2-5	TGTGCCAGCAGCGCCCTACTGTCTGGGCCCCAAGAGACCCAGTACTTC	CASSALLSGPQETQYF
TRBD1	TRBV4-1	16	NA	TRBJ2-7	TGCGCCAGCAGCCAAACCGGGACAGGGTTTTCCTACGAGCAGTACTTC	CASSQTGTGFSYEQYF
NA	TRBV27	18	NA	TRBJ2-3	TGTGCCAGCAGTTCTACGGGCGTTAGCGGACCTAGCACAGATACGCAGTATTTT	CASSSTGVSGPSTDTQYF
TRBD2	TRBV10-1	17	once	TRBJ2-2	TGCGCCAGCAGTGAGTCGATTAGCGGGATGAGCACCGGGGAGCTGTTTTTT	CASSESISGMSTGELFF
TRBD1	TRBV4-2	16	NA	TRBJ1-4	TGTGCCAGCAGCCACAGAGCAGGGGGGGAAGATGAAAAACTGTTTTTT	CASSHRAGGEDEKLFF
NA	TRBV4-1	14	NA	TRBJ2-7	TGCGCCAGCAGCCCAGTAGGCAGGTTCTACGAGCAGTACTTC	CASSPVGRFYEQYF
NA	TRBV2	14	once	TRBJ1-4	TGTGCCAGCAGTGAGGGGGGAGAAAATGAAAAACTGTTTTTT	CASSEGGENEKLFF
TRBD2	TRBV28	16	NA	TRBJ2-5	TGTGCCAGCAGTTTGTCCCGGGAGGAGATCCAAGAGACCCAGTACTTC	CASSLSREEIQETQYF
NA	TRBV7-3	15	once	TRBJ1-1	TGTGCCAGCAGCTTAACACCAAACGGGAACACTGAAGCTTTCTTT	CASSLTPNGNTEAFF
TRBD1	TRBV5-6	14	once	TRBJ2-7	TGTGCCAGCAGCCTGACAGGGGTGGGGTACGAGCAGTACTTC	CASSLTGVGYEQYF
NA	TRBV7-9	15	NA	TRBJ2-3	TGTGCCAGCAGCCCGCCTGGACTCAGCACAGATACGCAGTATTTT	CASSPPGLSTDTQYF
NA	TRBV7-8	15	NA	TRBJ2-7	TGTGCCAGCACTCAAGGTCCGGGGGAAGGGTACGAGCAGTACTTC	CASTQGPGEGYEQYF
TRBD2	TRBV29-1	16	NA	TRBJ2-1	TGCAGCGTTGAAGGGGTAGCTAGCGGGGGGATCGATGAGCAGTTCTTC	CSVEGVASGGIDEQFF
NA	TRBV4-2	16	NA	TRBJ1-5	TGTGCCAGCAGCCAAGAAGACTGGGGAGAGAATCAGCCCCAGCATTTT	CASSQEDWGENQPQHF
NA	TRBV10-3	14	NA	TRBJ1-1	TGTGCCATCAGTGAAAGGCTTTTGAACACTGAAGCTTTCTTT	CAISERLLNTEAFF
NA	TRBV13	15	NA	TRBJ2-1	TGTGCCAGCAGCTTAGCCTCGGTCGGTACGAATGAGCAGTTCTTC	CASSLASVGTNEQFF
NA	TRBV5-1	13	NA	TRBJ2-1	TGCGCCAGCAGTAAGGTCAACTACAATGAGCAGTTCTTC	CASSKVNYNEQFF
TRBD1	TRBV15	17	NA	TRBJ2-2	TGTGCCACCAGCGACAGGGGGAAAGGTACGAACACCGGGGAGCTGTTTTTT	CATSDRGKGTNTGELFF
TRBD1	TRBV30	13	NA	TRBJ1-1	TGTGCCTGGAGCTACACAGGGGGCGCTGAAGCTTTCTTT	CAWSYTGGAEAFF
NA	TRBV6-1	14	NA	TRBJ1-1	TGTGCCAGCAGTATTTACGGGGCTCGGACTGAAGCTTTCTTT	CASSIYGARTEAFF
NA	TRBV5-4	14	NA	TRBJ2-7	TGTGCCAGCAGTGCACAGGGCCTCTCCTACGAGCAGTACTTC	CASSAQGLSYEQYF
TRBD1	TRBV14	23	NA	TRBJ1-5	TGTGCCAGCAGCCGGTACCCCACGGGGAGGGACGGGACAGGGGAAGTAGGCAATCAGCCCCAGCATTTT	CASSRYPTGRDGTGEVGNQPQHF
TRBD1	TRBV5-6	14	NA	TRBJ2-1	TGTGCCAGCAGTTACGGGACAGGGTGGAATGAGCAGTTCTTC	CASSYGTGWNEQFF
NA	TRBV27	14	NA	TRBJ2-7	TGTGCCAGCAGTTTATTGGGGGGCAGGGACGAGCAGTACTTC	CASSLLGGRDEQYF
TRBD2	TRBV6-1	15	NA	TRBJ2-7	TGTGCCAGCAGTGAAGCTCGAGGGAGGGCCTACGAGCAGTACTTC	CASSEARGRAYEQYF
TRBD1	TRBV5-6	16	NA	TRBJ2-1	TGTGCCAGCAGCATACCCGACAGGGGGAGGTACAATGAGCAGTTCTTC	CASSIPDRGRYNEQFF
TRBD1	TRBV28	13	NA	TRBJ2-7	TGTGCCAGCAGGACGGGACAGACCTACGAGCAGTACTTC	CASRTGQTYEQYF
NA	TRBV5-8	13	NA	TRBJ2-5	TGTGCCAGCAGCCTAGACCTAGAAGAGACCCAGTACTTC	CASSLDLEETQYF